Following are 18 T cell receptor beta chains from one sample sequenced in a study of T-cell memory formation after mild COVID-19. TCRdb ran MiXCR on the 5' RACE reads and lists one entry per CDR3 protein. Altogether 580,000 or so distinct CDR3 sequences are present, roughly a sixth being singletons, with the ten largest covering just over 8%. Input material: PBMCs or a T cell subset sorted from them (not recorded which). These receptor sequences come from an adult woman who had mild COVID-19 (a few samples of this study predate the infection). Cell type and time point are not known.

This clonotype appeared a few times. The rearrangement links TRBV3-1 to TRBJ2-2, with D possibly being TRBD1 (5 bases). From germline, CDR1 is LGHDT and CDR2 YNNKEL (reference sequence). This CDR3 is 13 amino acids long. V was pared by 0 bases and J by 13 bases, with 12 bases between. CDR3 bases: TGTGCCAGCAGCCAAGAAAGGGGTTCAGGGCTGTTTTTT. Translating gives CASSQERGSGLFF.

In this sample, this clonotype turned up a few times. The chain recombines TRBV12-3 or TRBV12-4 with TRBJ1-2, with unresolved D. The CDR3 is made up of 13 amino acids. V was trimmed by 1 base and J by 3 bases, leaving 6 bases between them. As DNA, the CDR3 is TGTGCCAGCAGTTTAGGGTCGGACTATGGCTACACCTTC. This gives the protein CASSLGSDYGYTF.

There are a few counts of this clonotype. The V and J genes are TRBV7-9 and TRBJ1-5; D is ambiguous. In germline, CDR1 is SEHNR, CDR2 FQNEAQ (reference sequence). Trimming pared 0 bases from V and 0 bases from J, leaving 12 bases between. CDR3 length: 17 residues. CDR3 loop: CASSLATGRNSNQPQHF. CDR3 in DNA: TGTGCCAGCAGCTTAGCGACGGGGAGAAATAGCAATCAGCCCCAGCATTTT.

The chain uses TRBV30 and TRBJ2-7, with TRBD1 as a possible D gene (6 bases). Trimming shortened V by 0 bases and J by 4 bases, and 13 bases separated the two germline ends. From germline, CDR1 is GTSNPN and CDR2 SVGIG (reference sequence). The CDR3 is made up of 14 amino acids. The CDR3: CAWSVQGISYEQYF. DNA for the CDR3: TGTGCCTGGAGTGTACAGGGTATATCGTACGAGCAGTACTTC.

This clonotype was detected many times. This sequence joins TRBV9 and TRBJ2-3; possibly TRBD1 for D (6 bases). CDR1 and CDR2 from the germline V gene are SGDLS and YYNGEE. Trimming pared 4 bases from V and 0 bases from J, leaving 12 bases between. CDR3 length: 15 residues. The CDR3 nucleotides are TGTGCCAGCAGCCAATGGACAGTTAGCACAGATACGCAGTATTTT. Its protein is CASSQWTVSTDTQYF.

This clonotype was recorded many times. CDR3 sequence reads: CASSLGRTYGYTF. CDR3 coding DNA: TGTGCCAGCAGTTTAGGACGGACCTATGGCTACACCTTC. V and J are TRBV12-3 or TRBV12-4 and TRBJ1-2; D is ambiguous. The CDR3 is made up of 13 amino acids. Trimming cost V 1 base and J 4 bases, with 7 bases left between them.

This clonotype was counted a few times. The chain links TRBV15 to TRBJ2-2; D call uncertain. CDR1 is LNHNV, CDR2 YYDKDF, per germline (reference sequence). The CDR3 spans 15 residues. Trimming took off 1 base at V and 1 base at J, with 7 bases between the two ends. This chain's CDR3 is CATSRVRMNTGELFF. The CDR3, as DNA: TGTGCCACCAGCAGAGTACGGATGAACACCGGGGAGCTGTTTTTT.

This clonotype appeared a few times. As the CDR3 is not closed by the conserved phenylalanine or tryptophan, this likely results from a read error. The chain has TRBV7-6 and TRBJ2-2; the match to TRBD2 covers 9 bases. Germline V CDR1 and CDR2: SGHVS, FNYEAQ. Unmatched junction bases numbered 4, after V lost 2 bases and J lost 0 bases. This CDR3 has 17 residues. CDR3: CASSLLLAGSNTGELFS. DNA of the CDR3: TGTGCCAGCAGCTTACTCCTAGCGGGATCGAACACCGGGGAGCTGTTTTCT.

The chain couples TRBV11-3 to TRBJ2-7; 9 positions agree with TRBD2. The CDR3 length is 15 residues. The V gene's germline CDR1 is SGHNT and CDR2 YENEEA. Trimming removed 1 base from V and 6 bases from J; junction bases left unmatched: 7. DNA for the CDR3: TGTGCCAGCAGCTTAGTAGGCGGGAGGGGGAGCGAGCAGTACTTC. It is translated as CASSLVGGRGSEQYF.

This chain links TRBV19 with TRBJ1-1; D gene ambiguous. Germline V CDR1 and CDR2: LNHDA, SQIVND (reference sequence). The CDR3 covers 11 residues. The germline V and J ends were trimmed by 10 bases and 2 bases, with 8 bases remaining between them. The CDR3 DNA reads TGTGCCACCAAGGGTAACACTGAAGCTTTCTTT. Translation gives CATKGNTEAFF. Based on the CDR3 plus reference TRBV19 and TRBJ1-1, the full variable domain is DGGITQSPKYLFRKEGQNVTLSCEQNLNHDAMYWYRQDPGQGLRLIYYSQIVNDFQKGDIAEGYSVSREKKESFPLTVTSAQKNPTAFYLCATKGNTEAFFGQGTRLTVV.

This clonotype was counted many times. V gene TRBV7-6 combines with J gene TRBJ2-3; D uncertain. The CDR3 has 14 amino acids. V lost 1 base and J 2 bases, leaving 7 bases between the germline ends. In germline, CDR1 is SGHVS, CDR2 FNYEAQ. In DNA form, the CDR3 reads TGTGCCAGCAGCTTAGAAGTAGCCACAGATACGCAGTATTTT. This gives the protein CASSLEVATDTQYF.

The chain links TRBV19 to TRBJ2-6; tentative D call: TRBD1 (6 bases). Germline CDR1 and CDR2: LNHDA and SQIVND (reference sequence). The ends were cut back, 10 bases at V and 2 bases at J, with 12 bases in the middle. This CDR3 region has 14 residues. CDR3 coding DNA: TGTGCCACTAGAGCAGGGGCTGGGGCCAACGTCCTGACTTTC. Protein product: CATRAGAGANVLTF.

The chain employs TRBV7-6 and TRBJ2-3; D perhaps matches TRBD1 (6 bases). Germline CDR1 SGHVS, CDR2 FNYEAQ. The CDR3 totals 17 residues. V lost 1 base to trimming and J lost 2 bases, with 16 bases between them. This CDR3 reads CASSLGQRGSFTDTQYF. CDR3 DNA: TGTGCCAGCAGCTTAGGACAGAGGGGGTCTTTCACAGATACGCAGTATTTT.

The chain recombines TRBV14 with TRBJ1-2; no definite D call. Deletions cut 0 bases from V and 1 base from J, with 15 bases between. From germline, CDR1 is SGHDN and CDR2 FVKESK. The CDR3 is 17 amino acids. CDR3 residues: CASSQDPMARYNYGYTF. The CDR3 DNA sequence: TGTGCCAGCAGCCAAGATCCTATGGCCAGGTATAACTATGGCTACACCTTC. The full variable domain, rest sourced from reference TRBV14 and TRBJ1-2, is EAGVTQFPSHSVIEKGQTVTLRCDPISGHDNLYWYRRVMGKEIKFLLHFVKESKQDESGMPNNRFLAERTGGTYSTLKVQPAELEDSGVYFCASSQDPMARYNYGYTFGSGTRLTVV.

Only a few counts were recorded for this clonotype. This rearrangement joins TRBV29-1 to TRBJ2-1, with D maybe TRBD1 (6 bases). This CDR3 region has 13 residues. Germline V gene lookup returns CDR1 SQVTM and CDR2 ANQGSEA. V lost 6 bases and J 9 bases, leaving 18 bases between the germline ends. CDR3 in DNA: TGCAGCGTCCCACAGGGAGCAGTGAGTGAGCAGTTCTTC. Translated, it gives CSVPQGAVSEQFF.

A few counts support this clonotype. The V and J genes are TRBV5-1 and TRBJ2-7; TRBD1 matches 7 bases. Germline CDR1 SGHRS, CDR2 YFSETQ. The length of the CDR3 is 13 residues. The V gene end was trimmed by 4 bases and the J gene end by 6 bases; junction bases not matched to a gene: 7. The CDR3 DNA follows: TGCGCCAGCAGCCTAACTGGACAGGTCGAGCAGTACTTC. It encodes CASSLTGQVEQYF.

In its sample, this clonotype was seen a few times. The V and J genes are TRBV4-1 and TRBJ2-3; possibly TRBD1 for D (5 bases). The CDR3 is 16 amino acids. Between the trimmed V and J ends, which lost 6 bases and 4 bases, there was a span of 20 bases. Germline values: CDR1 MGHRA, CDR2 YSYEKL. The CDR3 region has the DNA TGCGCCAGCAGGATCGACGATCAGGGCCGCGCAGATACGCAGTATTTT. Amino acid sequence: CASRIDDQGRADTQYF.

This clonotype has just a few counts. This chain links TRBV7-9 with TRBJ2-1; possibly TRBD1 or TRBD2 for D (5 bases each). The CDR3 extends over 15 amino acids. With 2 bases removed from V and 8 bases from J, the gap between germline ends came to 16 bases. Germline V CDR1 and CDR2: SEHNR, FQNEAQ (reference sequence). The CDR3 coding sequence is TGTGCCAGCAGCTTACTAAGGGACCGGTCGGATGAGCAGTTCTTC. Protein product: CASSLLRDRSDEQFF. Drawing the rest from reference TRBV7-9 and TRBJ2-1, the complete variable domain is DTGVSQNPRHKITKRGQNVTFRCDPISEHNRLYWYRQTLGQGPEFLTYFQNEAQLEKSRLLSDRFSAERPKGSFSTLEIQRTEQGDSAMYLCASSLLRDRSDEQFFGPGTRLTVL.